A single T cell receptor (beta chain) is shown here with its context. CDR3 length equals 15 residues. CDR1 SGHVS and CDR2 FNYEAQ come from the germline V gene. V was cut by 4 bases and J by 3 bases, with 15 bases left in between. The entry originates in a study of blood T cell repertoires in COVID-19. The assay was immunoSEQ multiplex PCR, and TCRdb's table has in-frame clones only and misses some. Of 210,000 or so clones listed, 86% are singletons. V is TRBV7-6 and J is TRBJ1-1; TRBD1 is a possible D gene (5 bases). Source material: PBMCs or T cells enriched from blood (not recorded which). This sequence originates from a woman between 45 and 60 years old in a cohort exposed to, infected with or recovered from COVID-19 (not recorded which). The chain's CDR3 is CASSSSRGIDTEAFF. Here the CDR3 DNA reads TGTGCCAGCAGCTCCTCCCGGGGGATAGACACTGAAGCTTTCTTT.